The T cell receptor (beta chain) under discussion was sequenced for a study of chemoradiotherapy in HPV16-positive cancers. Here immunoSEQ multiplex PCR was the method, and the copy in TCRdb shows in-frame clones only, minus some. The sample has roughly 34,000 clones; around 80% are singletons. CDR1 is SGHRS, CDR2 YFSETQ, per germline. The CDR3 length is 16 residues. With V trimmed by 3 bases and J by 2 bases, 7 bases remained unmatched. The sequence was collected from a human donor with HPV-associated anogenital cancer. The material was blood, obtained from a patient who underwent chemoradiotherapy. The J gene is TRBJ2-3, the V gene TRBV5-1, with 9 bases aligning to TRBD1. This chain's CDR3 is CASSSDRGSYTDTQYF. The CDR3, as DNA: TGCGCCAGCAGCTCCGACAGGGGGTCCTACACAGATACGCAGTATTTT.